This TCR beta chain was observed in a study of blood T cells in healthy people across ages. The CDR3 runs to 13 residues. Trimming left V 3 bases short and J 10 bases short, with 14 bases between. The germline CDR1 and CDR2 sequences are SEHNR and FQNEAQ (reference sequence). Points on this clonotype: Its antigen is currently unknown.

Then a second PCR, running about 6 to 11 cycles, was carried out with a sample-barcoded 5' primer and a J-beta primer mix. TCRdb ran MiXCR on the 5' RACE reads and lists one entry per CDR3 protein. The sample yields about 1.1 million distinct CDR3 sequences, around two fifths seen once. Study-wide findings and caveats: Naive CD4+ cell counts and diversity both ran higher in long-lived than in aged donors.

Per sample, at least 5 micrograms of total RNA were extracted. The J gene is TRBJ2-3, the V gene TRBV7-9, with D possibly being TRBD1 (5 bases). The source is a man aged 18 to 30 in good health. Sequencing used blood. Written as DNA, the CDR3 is TGTGCCAGCAGCTTGGTACCCAGGGATTCGCAGTATTTT. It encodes CASSLVPRDSQYF.